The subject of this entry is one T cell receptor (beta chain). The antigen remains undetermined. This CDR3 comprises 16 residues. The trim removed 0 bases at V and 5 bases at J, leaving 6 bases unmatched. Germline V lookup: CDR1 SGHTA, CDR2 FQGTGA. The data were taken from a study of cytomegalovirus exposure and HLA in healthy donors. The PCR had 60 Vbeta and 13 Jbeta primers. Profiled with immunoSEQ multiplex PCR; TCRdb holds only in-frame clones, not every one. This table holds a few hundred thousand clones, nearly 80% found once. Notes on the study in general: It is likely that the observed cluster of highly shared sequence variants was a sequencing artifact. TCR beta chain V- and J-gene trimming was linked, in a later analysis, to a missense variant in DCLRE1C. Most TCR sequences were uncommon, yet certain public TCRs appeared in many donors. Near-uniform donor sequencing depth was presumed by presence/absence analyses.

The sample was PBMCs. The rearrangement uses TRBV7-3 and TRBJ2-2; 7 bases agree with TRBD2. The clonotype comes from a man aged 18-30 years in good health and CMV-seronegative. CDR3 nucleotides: TGTGCCAGCAGCTTAACGCCTGGGGGAGGGACCGGGGAGCTGTTTTTT. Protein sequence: CASSLTPGGGTGELFF.